This TCR beta chain was documented in a study of T cells expressing NK-cell markers. For the study at large: The TCR beta repertoires originated in sorted CD3+CD56+NKG2C+, CD3+CD56+NKG2C- and CD3+CD56-NKG2C+ T cells.

General observations from the study: Topping the CD3+CD56-NKG2C+ fraction as well were these clonotypes, in a handful of donors.

TCRdb reprocessed the 5' RACE reads, with one entry per CDR3 protein and no DNA. The repertoire table contains 90,000 to 130,000 distinct CDR3 sequences. Worth noting for this clonotype: The target antigen is unknown.

The origin of this receptor is a woman between 18 and 70 years old in good health. Sequenced material: blood T cells: a sorted CD56 or NKG2C T cell subset, CD4+ or CD8+ T cells, or bulk PBMC T cells (not recorded which).

The chain's CDR3 is CSVEDQAPEAFF. The V gene is TRBV29-1, the J gene TRBJ1-1. The CDR3 sequence is 12 residues long. In germline, CDR1 is SQVTM, CDR2 ANQGSEA.